The clone carrying this T cell receptor beta chain came up many times. The CDR3 runs to 14 residues. Germline CDR1 and CDR2: SGHRS and YFSETQ. Trimming took 0 bases from V and 7 from J, leaving 11 bases between them. Orbital computed tomography and thyroid ultrasound, together with serum TRAb and thyroxine and clinical symptoms, were used for diagnoses. Amplification targeted TCR beta CDR3 regions from RNA transcripts. Using the HTBI primer set, a first-round RT-PCR was run on the TCR CDR3. TCRdb ran MiXCR on the multiplex PCR reads and lists one entry per CDR3 protein. Of some 200,000 distinct CDR3 sequences listed, around 17% are singletons. The data derive from a study of T cells in Graves' hyperthyroidism and ophthalmopathy.

The chain joins TRBV5-1 to TRBJ2-1; D gene unclear. This TCR derives from a woman aged 50 to 60 with Graves' hyperthyroidism. Sequencing used blood. CDR3 residues: CASSLEEISNEQFF. The CDR3 region has the DNA TGCGCCAGCAGCTTGGAGGAGATTTCGAATGAGCAGTTCTTC.